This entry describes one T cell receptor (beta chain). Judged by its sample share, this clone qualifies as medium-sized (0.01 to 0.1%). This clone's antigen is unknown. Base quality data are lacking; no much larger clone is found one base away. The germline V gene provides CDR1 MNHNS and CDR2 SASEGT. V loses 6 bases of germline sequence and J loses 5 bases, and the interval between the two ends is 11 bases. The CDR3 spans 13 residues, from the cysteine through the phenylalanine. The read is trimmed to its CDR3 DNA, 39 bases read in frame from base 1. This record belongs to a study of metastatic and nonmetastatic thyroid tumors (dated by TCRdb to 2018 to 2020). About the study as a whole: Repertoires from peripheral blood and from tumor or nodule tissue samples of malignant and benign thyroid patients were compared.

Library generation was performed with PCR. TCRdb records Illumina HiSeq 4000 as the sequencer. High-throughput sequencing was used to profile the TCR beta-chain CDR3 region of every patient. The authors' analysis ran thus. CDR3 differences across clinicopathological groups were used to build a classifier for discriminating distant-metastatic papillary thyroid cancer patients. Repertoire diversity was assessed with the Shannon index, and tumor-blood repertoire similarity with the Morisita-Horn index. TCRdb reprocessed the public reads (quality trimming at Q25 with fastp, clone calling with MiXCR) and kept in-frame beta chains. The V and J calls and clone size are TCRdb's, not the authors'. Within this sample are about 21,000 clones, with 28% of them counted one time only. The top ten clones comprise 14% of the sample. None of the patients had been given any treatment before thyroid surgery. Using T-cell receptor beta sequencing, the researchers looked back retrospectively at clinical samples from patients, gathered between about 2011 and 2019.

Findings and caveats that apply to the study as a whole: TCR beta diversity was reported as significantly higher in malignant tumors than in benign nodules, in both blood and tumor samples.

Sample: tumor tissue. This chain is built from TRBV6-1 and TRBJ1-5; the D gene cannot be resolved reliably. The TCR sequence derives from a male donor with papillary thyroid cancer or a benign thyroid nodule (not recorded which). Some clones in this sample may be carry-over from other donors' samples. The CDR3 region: CASSPSWDQPQHF. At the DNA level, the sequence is TGTGCCAGCAGCCCCTCTTGGGATCAGCCCCAGCATTTT.